Presented here are 4 T cell receptor beta chains from one specimen sequenced in a study of cytomegalovirus exposure and HLA in healthy donors. In the PCR, 60 Vbeta and 13 Jbeta primers were used. Assay used: immunoSEQ multiplex PCR; TCRdb lists only in-frame clones, some missing. The top ten clones hold over 1.5% of a sample with roughly 180,000 clones, approximately 79% of them seen once. Sequencing used PBMCs. Source of these receptors: a girl under 18 in good health and CMV-seropositive.

The chain couples TRBV2 to TRBJ2-1; possible D gene TRBD2, 5 bases. V was shortened by 11 bases and J by 5 bases, with 10 bases between the two germline ends. CDR1 and CDR2 from the germline V gene are SNHLY and FYNNEI. CDR3 length equals 11 residues. CDR3 protein: CARTRDNEQFF. CDR3 in DNA: TGTGCCCGCACTAGAGACAATGAGCAGTTCTTC.

The sample holds one count of this clone. The chain links TRBV7-9 to TRBJ1-1, with D perhaps matching TRBD1 (6 bases). From germline, CDR1 is SEHNR and CDR2 FQNEAQ (reference sequence). The CDR3 runs to 12 residues. Trimming took 9 bases from V and 0 from J, leaving 8 bases between them. The CDR3 sequence: CASGQLNTEAFF. In DNA form, the CDR3 reads TGTGCCAGTGGACAGTTGAACACTGAAGCTTTCTTT.

This chain uses TRBV4-1 with TRBJ2-2, with D maybe TRBD2 (7 bases). V was trimmed by 4 bases and J by 9 bases, leaving 21 bases between them. The CDR3 spans 16 residues. CDR1 is MGHRA and CDR2 is YSYEKL in the germline V gene. CDR3 sequence: CASSPALRGRQRELFF. As DNA, the CDR3 is TGCGCCAGCAGCCCTGCCCTGCGGGGGCGCCAGAGGGAGCTGTTTTTT.

The J gene is TRBJ2-7, the V gene TRBV19, with 10 bases aligning to TRBD1. This CDR3 contains 15 residues. Unmatched junction bases numbered 5, after V lost 5 bases and J lost 1 base. CDR1 and CDR2 (germline): LNHDA, SQIVND (reference sequence). The CDR3: CASSEGQGISYEQYF. The CDR3 DNA sequence: TGTGCCAGTAGTGAGGGACAGGGGATTTCCTACGAGCAGTACTTC.